This T cell receptor (beta chain) was identified in a study of neurological immune-mediated disorders. This clonotype was picked up many times. Its antigen is still unknown. The unsorted libraries were produced from 2 million PBMCs held at -80 C. Study observations and caveats: Among 34 multiple sclerosis patients, 18 had repertoires that phylogenetic grouping placed in one related-CDR3 cluster, a possible signature.

One entry per CDR3 protein results from TCRdb running MiXCR on the 5' RACE reads. The sample lists 87,000 or so distinct CDR3 sequences; roughly 4% were seen once. Between the trimmed V and J ends, which lost 2 bases and 4 bases, there was a span of 14 bases. Germline CDR1 is MNHEY and CDR2 is SVGAGI. The CDR3 has 15 residues. The sequence derives from a young woman with multiple sclerosis. The sample comprised PBMCs. This chain connects TRBV6-5 to TRBJ1-2; D is perhaps TRBD1 (5 bases). The CDR3 protein is CASSYRTGGGYGYTF. The CDR3 DNA reads TGTGCCAGCAGTTACAGAACAGGTGGAGGCTATGGCTACACCTTC.